Presented here are 12 T cell receptor beta chains from one specimen sequenced in a study of T cell changes during pregnancy in multiple sclerosis. The repertoire was sequenced with immunoSEQ multiplex PCR; TCRdb's copy has only in-frame clones and lacks some. The table shows about 30,000 clones, with nearly 90% occurring only once. Sequencing used CD4+ T cells from peripheral blood mononuclear cells, obtained in the third trimester of pregnancy. The receptor set was obtained from a female donor in good health, enrolled as a control in a pregnancy study.

The rearrangement uses TRBV5-6 and TRBJ2-7; 8 bases map to TRBD1. Germline V lookup: CDR1 SGHDT, CDR2 YYEEEE. This CDR3 contains 15 residues. The ends lost 3 bases at V and 3 bases at J; junction bases unmatched: 8. The CDR3 loop is CASSSGAGGRYEQYF. DNA of the CDR3: TGTGCCAGCAGCTCGGGGGCAGGGGGCCGCTACGAGCAGTACTTC. Using reference TRBV5-6 and TRBJ2-7 for the parts outside the CDR3, the full variable domain is DAGVTQSPTHLIKTRGQQVTLRCSPKSGHDTVSWYQQALGQGPQFIFQYYEEEERQRGNFPDRFSGHQFPNYSSELNVNALLLGDSALYLCASSSGAGGRYEQYFGPGTRLTVT.

With respect to this clone: An end of the junction does not agree with germline; a read error may underlie this. V is TRBV7-7 and J is TRBJ2-5; 13 positions agree with TRBD2. CDR3 length: 15 residues. The germline CDR1 and CDR2 sequences are SSHAT and FNYEAQ (reference sequence). In DNA form, the CDR3 reads TGTGCTAGCAGCTTAACTAGCGGGGGGGCCAAGACCCAGTACTTC. Its protein is CASSLTSGGAKTQYF.

This sequence joins TRBV4-3 and TRBJ1-1, with TRBD1 identical over 7 bases. The CDR3 runs 18 residues. V shed 6 bases, J shed 3 bases, and the junction held 19 bases outside the gene matches. Germline V gene data show CDR1 as LGHNA and CDR2 as YSLEER. This chain's CDR3 is CASSRTGVWGSEDTEAFF. The CDR3 bases are TGCGCCAGCAGTCGTACAGGGGTTTGGGGTTCGGAGGACACTGAAGCTTTCTTT.

The V gene is TRBV6-4, the J gene TRBJ2-3; 8 bases agree with TRBD2. J lost 1 base, V lost 2 bases, and 8 bases had no gene match. The CDR3 is made up of 17 amino acids. Germline V gene sequence: CDR1 MRHNA, CDR2 SNTAGT. Here the CDR3 reads CASSDPGDSGGTDTQYF. In DNA, the CDR3 is TGTGCCAGCAGTGACCCCGGGGATAGCGGGGGCACAGATACGCAGTATTTT.

The chain is built from TRBV9 and TRBJ2-1; D is unclear. This CDR3 contains 13 residues. Germline V lookup: CDR1 SGDLS, CDR2 YYNGEE. The V end lost 0 bases, the J end lost 6 bases, and 7 bases lay between the germline ends. The CDR3 sequence: CASSVGLVNEQFF. The CDR3 DNA follows: TGTGCCAGCAGCGTAGGGCTCGTCAATGAGCAGTTCTTC.

This sequence joins TRBV7-8 and TRBJ2-7, with 7 nucleotides matching TRBD2. Unmatched junction bases numbered 6, after V lost 0 bases and J lost 1 base. The germline CDR1 and CDR2 sequences are SGHVS and FQNEAQ. The CDR3 is 16 residues long. This CDR3 reads CASSLALAGLSYEQYF. As DNA, the CDR3 is TGTGCCAGCAGCTTAGCGCTCGCGGGACTATCCTACGAGCAGTACTTC.

The V gene is TRBV18, the J gene TRBJ1-1; D is perhaps TRBD1 (5 bases). Per germline, CDR1 KGHSH and CDR2 LQKENI. V was pared by 6 bases and J by 5 bases, with 13 bases between. The CDR3 sequence is 13 residues long. CDR3 DNA sequence: TGTGCCAGCTCCGGGGGGGAAGGTACTGAAGCTTTCTTT. Its translation: CASSGGEGTEAFF.

V is TRBV6-5 and J is TRBJ2-1, with D tentatively TRBD2 (5 bases). V was clipped by 2 bases and J by 4 bases, with 15 bases between them. The CDR3 extends over 16 amino acids. Germline assignment: CDR1 MNHEY and CDR2 SVGAGI. In nucleotides, the CDR3 is TGTGCCAGCAGTTACGAGCGGAGCTCGGGGTACAATGAGCAGTTCTTC. It translates to CASSYERSSGYNEQFF.

The rearrangement links TRBV5-1 to TRBJ2-7; D unclear. Looked up from germline, CDR1 is SGHRS and CDR2 is YFSETQ. Trimming stripped 3 bases from V and 6 bases from J, with 13 bases between. This CDR3 region has 13 residues. CDR3: CASSSLVQGEQYF. Written as DNA, the CDR3 is TGCGCCAGCAGCTCCCTAGTACAAGGCGAGCAGTACTTC.

This chain joins TRBV7-2 and TRBJ2-6; D is possibly TRBD2 (6 bases). This CDR3 has 16 amino acids. CDR1 and CDR2 (germline): SGHTA, FQGNSA. V was shortened by 0 bases and J by 1 base, with 7 bases between the two germline ends. The chain's CDR3 is CASSLAGTSGANVLTF. CDR3 sequence (DNA): TGTGCCAGCAGCTTAGCTGGGACTTCTGGGGCCAACGTCCTGACTTTC.

This chain joins TRBV19 and TRBJ1-2; D may be TRBD1 (6 bases). The CDR3 consists of 14 residues. Germline CDR1 and CDR2: LNHDA and SQIVND (reference sequence). V lost 3 bases, J lost 8 bases, and 16 bases lay in between. The CDR3 sequence: CASSIQAGQGGYTF. In DNA form, the CDR3 reads TGTGCCAGTAGTATTCAGGCAGGGCAGGGGGGCTACACCTTC.

The chain is built from TRBV6-5 and TRBJ1-2; 10 nucleotides align to TRBD1. This CDR3 region has 15 residues. The V gene's germline CDR1 is MNHEY and CDR2 SVGAGI. The trim removed 5 bases at V and 8 bases at J, leaving 11 bases unmatched. The CDR3 sequence is CASSRPRQGAGGYTF. DNA for the CDR3: TGTGCCAGCAGTCGACCCCGACAGGGGGCGGGAGGCTACACCTTC.